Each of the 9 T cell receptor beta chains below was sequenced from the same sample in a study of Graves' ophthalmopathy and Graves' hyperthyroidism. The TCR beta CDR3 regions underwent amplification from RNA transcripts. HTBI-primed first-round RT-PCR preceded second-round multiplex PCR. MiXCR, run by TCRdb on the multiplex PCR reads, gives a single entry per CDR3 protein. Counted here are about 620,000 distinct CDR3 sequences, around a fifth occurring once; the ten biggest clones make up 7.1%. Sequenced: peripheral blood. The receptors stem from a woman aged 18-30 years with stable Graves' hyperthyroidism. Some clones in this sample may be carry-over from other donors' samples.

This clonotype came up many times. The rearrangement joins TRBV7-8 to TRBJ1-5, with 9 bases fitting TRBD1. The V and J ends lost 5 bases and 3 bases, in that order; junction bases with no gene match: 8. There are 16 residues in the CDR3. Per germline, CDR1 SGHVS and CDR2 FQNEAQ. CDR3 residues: CASSGGQGFYNQPQHF. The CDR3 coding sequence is TGTGCCAGCAGCGGAGGACAGGGGTTCTACAATCAGCCCCAGCATTTT.

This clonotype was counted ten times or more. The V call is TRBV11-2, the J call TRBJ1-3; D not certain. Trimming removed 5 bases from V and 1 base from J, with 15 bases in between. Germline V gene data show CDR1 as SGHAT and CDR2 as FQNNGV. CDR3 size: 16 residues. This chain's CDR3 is CASSVGALVSGNTIYF. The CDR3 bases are TGTGCCAGCAGCGTCGGAGCGCTTGTATCTGGAAACACCATATATTTT.

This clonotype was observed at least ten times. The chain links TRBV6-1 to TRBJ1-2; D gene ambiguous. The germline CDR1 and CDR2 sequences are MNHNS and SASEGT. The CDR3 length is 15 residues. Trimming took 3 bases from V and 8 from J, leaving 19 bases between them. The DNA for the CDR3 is TGTGCCAGCAGTGACGAGACCGGAGCAGTCTACGGCTACACCTTC. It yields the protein CASSDETGAVYGYTF.

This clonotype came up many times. The DNA of the CDR3 is TGTGCCAGCAGATCAATCCGGACCTACGAGCAGTACTTC. Translated: CASRSIRTYEQYF. This chain connects TRBV27 to TRBJ2-7; no definite D call. Germline-derived CDR1 and CDR2 are MNHEY and SMNVEV (reference sequence). The CDR3 loop spans 13 amino acids. The V end lost 6 bases, the J end lost 2 bases, and 11 bases lay between the germline ends.

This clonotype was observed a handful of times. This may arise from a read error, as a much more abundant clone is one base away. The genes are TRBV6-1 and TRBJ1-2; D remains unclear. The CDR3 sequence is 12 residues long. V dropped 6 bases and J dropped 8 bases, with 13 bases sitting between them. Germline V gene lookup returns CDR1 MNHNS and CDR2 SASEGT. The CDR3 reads CASSAGIGGYTF. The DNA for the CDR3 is TGTGCCAGCAGCGCGGGAATCGGGGGCTACACCTTC.

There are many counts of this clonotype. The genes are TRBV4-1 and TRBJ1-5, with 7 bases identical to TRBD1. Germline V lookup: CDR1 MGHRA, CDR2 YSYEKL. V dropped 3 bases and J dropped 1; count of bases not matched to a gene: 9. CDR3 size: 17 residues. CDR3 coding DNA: TGCGCCAGCAGCCAGGGAAGGGGGCTTCGCAGCAATCAGCCCCAGCATTTT. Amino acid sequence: CASSQGRGLRSNQPQHF.

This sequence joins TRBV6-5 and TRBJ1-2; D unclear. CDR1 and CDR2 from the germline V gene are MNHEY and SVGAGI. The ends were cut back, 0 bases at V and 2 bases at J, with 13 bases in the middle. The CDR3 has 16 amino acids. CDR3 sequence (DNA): TGTGCCAGCAGTTACTCGGAAGGGCAGGAGAACTATGGCTACACCTTC. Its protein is CASSYSEGQENYGYTF.

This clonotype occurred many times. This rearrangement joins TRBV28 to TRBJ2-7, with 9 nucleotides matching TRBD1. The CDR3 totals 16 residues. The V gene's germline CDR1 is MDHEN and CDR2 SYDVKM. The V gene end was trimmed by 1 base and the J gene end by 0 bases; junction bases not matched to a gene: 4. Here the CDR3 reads CASSLSWDRASYEQYF. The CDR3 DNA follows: TGTGCCAGCAGTTTATCGTGGGACAGGGCCTCCTACGAGCAGTACTTC.

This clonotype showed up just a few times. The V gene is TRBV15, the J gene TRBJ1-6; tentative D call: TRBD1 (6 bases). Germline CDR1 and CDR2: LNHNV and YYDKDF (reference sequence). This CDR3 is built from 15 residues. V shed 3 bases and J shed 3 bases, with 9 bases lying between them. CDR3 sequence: CATSSGQNYNSPLHF. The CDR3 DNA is TGTGCCACCAGCAGCGGACAGAACTATAATTCACCCCTCCACTTT.